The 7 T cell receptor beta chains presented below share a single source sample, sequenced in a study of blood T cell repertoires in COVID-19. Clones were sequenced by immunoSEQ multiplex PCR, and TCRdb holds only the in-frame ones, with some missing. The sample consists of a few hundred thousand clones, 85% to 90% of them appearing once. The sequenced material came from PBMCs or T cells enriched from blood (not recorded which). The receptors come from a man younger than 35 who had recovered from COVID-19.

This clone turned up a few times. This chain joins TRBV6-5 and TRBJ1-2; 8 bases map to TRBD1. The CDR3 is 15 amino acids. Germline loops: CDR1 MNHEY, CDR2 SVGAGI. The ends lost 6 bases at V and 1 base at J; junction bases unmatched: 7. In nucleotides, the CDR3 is TGTGCCAGCAGCTCCACGACAGGGGATAACTATGGCTACACCTTC. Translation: CASSSTTGDNYGYTF.

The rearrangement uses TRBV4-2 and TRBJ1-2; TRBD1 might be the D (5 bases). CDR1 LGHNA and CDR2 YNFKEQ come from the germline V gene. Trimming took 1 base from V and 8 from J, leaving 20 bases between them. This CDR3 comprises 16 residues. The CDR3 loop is CASSQVTAGLQGGYTF. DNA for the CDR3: TGTGCCAGCAGCCAAGTTACGGCAGGGCTCCAAGGGGGCTACACCTTC.

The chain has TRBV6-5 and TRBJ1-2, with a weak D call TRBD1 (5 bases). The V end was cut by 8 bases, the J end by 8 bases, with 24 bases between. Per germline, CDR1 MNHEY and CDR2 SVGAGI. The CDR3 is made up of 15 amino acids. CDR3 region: CASCDRQGKHQGYTF. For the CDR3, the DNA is TGTGCCAGCTGCGACCGGCAGGGAAAACACCAGGGCTACACCTTC.

In nucleotides, the CDR3 is TGTGCCAGTAGTGCCTCAGGTACATCTGGGGCCAACGTCCTGACTTTC. Its protein is CASSASGTSGANVLTF. This chain connects TRBV19 to TRBJ2-6; D unresolved. The CDR3 runs to 16 residues. V was clipped by 5 bases and J by 1 base, with 12 bases between them. Germline CDR1 and CDR2: LNHDA and SQIVND (reference sequence).

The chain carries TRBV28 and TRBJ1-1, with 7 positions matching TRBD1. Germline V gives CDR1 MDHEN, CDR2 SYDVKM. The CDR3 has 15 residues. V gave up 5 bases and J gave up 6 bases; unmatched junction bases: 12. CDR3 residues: CASSPYRGWGSEAFF. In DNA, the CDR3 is TGTGCCAGCAGTCCCTACAGGGGTTGGGGCTCTGAAGCTTTCTTT. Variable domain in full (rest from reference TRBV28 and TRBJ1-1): DVKVTQSSRYLVKRTGEKVFLECVQDMDHENMFWYRQDPGLGLRLIYFSYDVKMKEKGDIPEGYSVSREKKERFSLILESASTNQTSMYLCASSPYRGWGSEAFFGQGTRLTVV.

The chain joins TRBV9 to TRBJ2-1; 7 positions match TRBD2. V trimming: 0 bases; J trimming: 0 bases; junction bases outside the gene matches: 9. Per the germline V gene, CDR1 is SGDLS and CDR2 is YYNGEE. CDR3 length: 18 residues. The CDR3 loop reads CASSVGTSVFRSYNEQFF. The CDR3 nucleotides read TGTGCCAGCAGCGTAGGGACTAGTGTTTTTCGCTCCTACAATGAGCAGTTCTTC.

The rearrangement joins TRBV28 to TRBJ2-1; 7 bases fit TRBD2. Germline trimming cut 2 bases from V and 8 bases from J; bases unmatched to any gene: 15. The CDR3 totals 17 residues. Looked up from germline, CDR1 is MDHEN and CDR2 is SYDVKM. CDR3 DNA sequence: TGTGCCAGCAGTTTAAATTACAAAGGACCGGGGAGGGATGAGCAGTTCTTC. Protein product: CASSLNYKGPGRDEQFF.